This T cell receptor beta chain was found in a study of blood T cell repertoires in COVID-19. The CDR3 runs to 12 residues. The V end was cut by 7 bases, the J end by 4 bases, with 9 bases between. The germline CDR1 and CDR2 sequences are SGHRS and YFSETQ. Profiling relied on immunoSEQ multiplex PCR, and the TCRdb table lists in-frame clones only, not all of them. The repertoire holds roughly 120,000 clones, with around 85% as singletons. This receptor was obtained from an elderly woman with COVID-19, enrolled during active disease. The chain has TRBV5-1 and TRBJ1-5; D is ambiguous. The material sequenced was peripheral blood. The CDR3 DNA is TGCGCCAGCCCCCAGGTGAATCAGCCCCAGCATTTT. Its translation is CASPQVNQPQHF.